These T cell receptor beta chains were read from a single sample in a study of Ad26.COV2.S vaccination and SARS-CoV-2 variants. Using immunoSEQ multiplex PCR, the repertoire was profiled, and TCRdb retains in-frame clones only, with some absent. The sample lists some 390,000 clones, around 85% occurring once. Sequenced material: peripheral blood, taken in a trial of Ad26.COV2.S vaccine versus placebo. Receptor source: a person between 18 and 65 years old who received the Ad26.COV2.S COVID-19 vaccine or a placebo. Both conserved end residues are part of each CDR3. Fields, in order: clone size, J gene, V gene, D gene, CDR3 DNA, CDR3 protein. D genes are given only for firm matches. Clone size, where shown, is once, few, many, or a class for clones that have expanded.

size: NA; J: TRBJ2-5; V: TRBV10-3; D: TRBD2; DNA: TGTGCCATCAGTCAGACTAGCGGGGTTTTAGAGACCCAGTACTTC; CDR3: CAISQTSGVLETQYF
size: NA; J: TRBJ2-1; V: TRBV5-1; D: TRBD2; DNA: TGCGCCAGCAGCCCGGGCGGATCGGGGGGGCCATATGAGCAGTTCTTC; CDR3: CASSPGGSGGPYEQFF
size: NA; J: TRBJ1-2; V: TRBV27; D: TRBD1; DNA: TGTGCCAGCAGTTTATTGGGACAGGGGGCCTATGGCTACACCTTC; CDR3: CASSLLGQGAYGYTF
size: NA; J: TRBJ1-5; V: TRBV30; D: TRBD1; DNA: TGTGCCTGGAGGGCCACAGGGGCTTATCAGCCCCAGCATTTT; CDR3: CAWRATGAYQPQHF
size: NA; J: TRBJ2-5; V: TRBV2; D: NA; DNA: TGTGCCAGCACCAGGGCGGGTTACAGCCTGGGGGAGACCCAGTACTTC; CDR3: CASTRAGYSLGETQYF
size: NA; J: TRBJ2-5; V: TRBV7-6; D: TRBD2; DNA: TGTGCCAGCAGCTTGGAGCGGGGGGGACAAGAGACCCAGTACTTC; CDR3: CASSLERGGQETQYF
size: NA; J: TRBJ2-1; V: TRBV29-1; D: NA; DNA: TGCAGCGAGAGCGGGCCGGGAGATGAGCAGTTCTTC; CDR3: CSESGPGDEQFF
size: NA; J: TRBJ1-6; V: TRBV4-3; D: TRBD1; DNA: TGCGCCAGCAGCCAAGAGGAGGGGGCAGGCAATTCACCCCTCCACTTT; CDR3: CASSQEEGAGNSPLHF
size: NA; J: TRBJ1-1; V: TRBV3-1/TRBV3-2; D: NA; DNA: TGTGCCAGCAGCCAAGATAGGTGGGGGGCGAGGGACACTGAAGCTTTCTTT; CDR3: CASSQDRWGARDTEAFF
size: few; J: TRBJ2-5; V: TRBV5-1; D: NA; DNA: TGCGCCAGCAGCCGCGACGGATCGTACCAAGAGACCCAGTACTTC; CDR3: CASSRDGSYQETQYF
size: NA; J: TRBJ1-2; V: TRBV4-3; D: NA; DNA: TGCGCCAGCAGCCAACGCCCCAGGGAGGGTTTCGTATATGGCTACACCTTC; CDR3: CASSQRPREGFVYGYTF
size: NA; J: TRBJ2-2; V: TRBV5-1; D: TRBD1; DNA: TGCGCCAGCAGCTTGGCAGGGACAGAATCCTTCACCGGGGAGCTGTTTTTT; CDR3: CASSLAGTESFTGELFF
size: NA; J: TRBJ1-6; V: TRBV6-2/TRBV6-3; D: TRBD1; DNA: TGTGCCAGCAGTTACTTCGGCCAGGGGGCTCAACCCCTCCACTTT; CDR3: CASSYFGQGAQPLHF
size: NA; J: TRBJ1-2; V: TRBV11-2; D: NA; DNA: TGTGCCAGCAGCTTAGGCCACAGGGCAGGAAACTATGGCTACACCTTC; CDR3: CASSLGHRAGNYGYTF
size: NA; J: TRBJ1-2; V: TRBV4-1; D: TRBD1; DNA: TGCGCCAGCAGCCAGGGACAGGGAGAGGGCTACACCTTC; CDR3: CASSQGQGEGYTF
size: NA; J: TRBJ2-1; V: TRBV7-6; D: NA; DNA: TGTGCCAGCAGCTCCCCCGGACTGGTCAGCTCCTACAATGAGCAGTTCTTC; CDR3: CASSSPGLVSSYNEQFF
size: NA; J: TRBJ2-3; V: TRBV19; D: NA; DNA: TGTGCCAGTAGTTTACGGGACTCAAGCACAGATACGCAGTATTTT; CDR3: CASSLRDSSTDTQYF
size: NA; J: TRBJ2-1; V: TRBV6-5; D: NA; DNA: TGTGCCAGCAGTTATAGTTCCCCGGTTGGTGAGCAGTTCTTC; CDR3: CASSYSSPVGEQFF
size: NA; J: TRBJ1-1; V: TRBV30; D: NA; DNA: TGTGCCTGGAGTGATACAGGCCTCACTGGGGCTGAAGCTTTCTTT; CDR3: CAWSDTGLTGAEAFF
size: NA; J: TRBJ2-5; V: TRBV14; D: NA; DNA: TGTGCCAGCAGCCAAGAGGGGGAAGAGACCCAGTACTTC; CDR3: CASSQEGEETQYF